The T cell receptor beta chain described here comes from a study of OX40 agonist ivuxolimab in advanced cancers. V shed 1 base and J shed 6 bases, with 7 bases lying between them. Germline CDR1 MDHEN, CDR2 SYDVKM. The CDR3 extends over 12 amino acids. Clones were sequenced by immunoSEQ multiplex PCR, and TCRdb holds only the in-frame ones, with some missing. The sample holds approximately 70,000 clones; about 90% are singletons and the top ten take approximately 1.3%. The input for sequencing was CD4+ or CD8+ T cells sorted from blood, taken in a trial of the OX40 agonist ivuxolimab. The clonotype originates from an adult with an advanced solid tumor such as melanoma, head and neck, liver or kidney cancer. The chain is built from TRBV28 and TRBJ2-7; D call uncertain. CDR3 residues: CASSLSVGEQYF. The CDR3 DNA is TGTGCCAGCAGTTTATCGGTGGGCGAGCAGTACTTC. The full variable domain, its missing parts supplied by reference TRBV28 and TRBJ2-7, is DVKVTQSSRYLVKRTGEKVFLECVQDMDHENMFWYRQDPGLGLRLIYFSYDVKMKEKGDIPEGYSVSREKKERFSLILESASTNQTSMYLCASSLSVGEQYFGPGTRLTVT.